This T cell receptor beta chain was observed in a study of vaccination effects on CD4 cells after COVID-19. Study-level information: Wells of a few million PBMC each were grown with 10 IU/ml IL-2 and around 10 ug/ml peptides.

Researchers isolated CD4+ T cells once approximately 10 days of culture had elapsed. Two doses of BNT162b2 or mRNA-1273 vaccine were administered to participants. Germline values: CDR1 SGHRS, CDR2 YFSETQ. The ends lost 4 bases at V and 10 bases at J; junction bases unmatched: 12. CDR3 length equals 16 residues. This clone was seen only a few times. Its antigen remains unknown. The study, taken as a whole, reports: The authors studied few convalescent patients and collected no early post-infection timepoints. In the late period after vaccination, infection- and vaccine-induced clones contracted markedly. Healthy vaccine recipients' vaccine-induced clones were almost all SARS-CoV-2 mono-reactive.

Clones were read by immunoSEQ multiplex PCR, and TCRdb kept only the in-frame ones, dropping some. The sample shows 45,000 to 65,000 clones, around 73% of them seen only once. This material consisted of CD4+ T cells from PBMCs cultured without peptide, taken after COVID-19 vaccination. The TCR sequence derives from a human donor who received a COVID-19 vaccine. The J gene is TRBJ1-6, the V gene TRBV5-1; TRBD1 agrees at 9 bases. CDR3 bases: TGCGCCAGCAGCCAGGAATCCGGGACAGGGACATCACCCCTCCACTTT. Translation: CASSQESGTGTSPLHF. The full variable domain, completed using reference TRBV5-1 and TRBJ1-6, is KAGVTQTPRYLIKTRGQQVTLSCSPISGHRSVSWYQQTPGQGLQFLFEYFSETQRNKGNFPGRFSGRQFSNSRSEMNVSTLELGDSALYLCASSQESGTGTSPLHFGNGTRLTVT.